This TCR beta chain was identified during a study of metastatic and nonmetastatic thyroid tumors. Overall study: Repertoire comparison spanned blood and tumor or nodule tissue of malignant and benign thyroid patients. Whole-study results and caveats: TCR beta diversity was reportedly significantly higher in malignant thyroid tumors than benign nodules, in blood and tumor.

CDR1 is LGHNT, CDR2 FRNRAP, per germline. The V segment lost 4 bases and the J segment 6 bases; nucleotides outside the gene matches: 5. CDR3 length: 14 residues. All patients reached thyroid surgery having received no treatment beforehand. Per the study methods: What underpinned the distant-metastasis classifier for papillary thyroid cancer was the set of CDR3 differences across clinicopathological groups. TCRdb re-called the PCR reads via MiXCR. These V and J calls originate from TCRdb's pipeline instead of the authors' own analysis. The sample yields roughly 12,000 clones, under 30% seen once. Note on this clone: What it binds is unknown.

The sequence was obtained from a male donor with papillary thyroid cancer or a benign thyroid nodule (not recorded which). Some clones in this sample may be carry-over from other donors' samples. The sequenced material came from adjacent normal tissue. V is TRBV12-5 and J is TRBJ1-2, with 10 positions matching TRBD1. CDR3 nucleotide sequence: TGTGCTAGTGGTTCTACCGGGACAGGGGATGGCTACACCTTC. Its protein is CASGSTGTGDGYTF.